Below, 19 T cell receptor beta chains from the same sample are listed, as sequenced in a study of regulatory T cells in long-lasting Graves disease. This sample's time point: persistent/refractory GD, antithyroid drugs over 5 years with positive TRAb. From PBMCs, RNA was extracted and then used to make the TCR library. Library construction for TCR beta used iRepertoire HTBI primers and Arm-PCR of CDR3 regions. Using its own MiXCR run on the multiplex PCR reads, TCRdb lists one record per CDR3 protein. The profile covers around 450,000 distinct CDR3 sequences, with 20% to 25% appearing a single time and roughly 6.9% taken by the ten largest. The source material was peripheral blood mononuclear cells (PBMCs), sampled when the disease was refractory, from a patient treated with antithyroid drugs. Receptor source: a female donor with Graves disease.

The chain employs TRBV5-1 and TRBJ2-1, with 9 bases fitting TRBD1. Per germline, CDR1 SGHRS and CDR2 YFSETQ. With V trimmed by 0 bases and J by 6 bases, 4 bases remained unmatched. The CDR3 runs to 15 residues. The CDR3 loop reads CASSLEGQGANEQFF. The CDR3 DNA reads TGCGCCAGCAGCTTGGAGGGACAGGGCGCCAATGAGCAGTTCTTC.

In this sample, this clonotype turned up many times. An end of the junction differs from the germline gene, which may be a read error. The CDR3 sequence: CASSLAPGMNTEAFF. The CDR3, as DNA: TGTGCCAGCAGCTTGGCCCCGGGCATGAACACTGAAGCTTTCTTT. This rearrangement joins TRBV5-1 to TRBJ1-1; D gene ambiguous. CDR1 and CDR2 from the germline V gene are SGHRS and YFSETQ. The CDR3 is made up of 15 amino acids.

In this sample, this clonotype turned up a few times. This chain links TRBV5-4 with TRBJ2-5; the match to TRBD2 covers 11 bases. From germline, CDR1 is SGHNT and CDR2 YYREEE (reference sequence). The CDR3 is made up of 15 amino acids. The trim removed 4 bases at V and 7 bases at J, leaving 9 bases unmatched. The CDR3 is CASSLPGLAEGTQYF. In DNA form, the CDR3 reads TGTGCCAGCAGCCTCCCGGGACTAGCGGAGGGGACCCAGTACTTC.

This clonotype was recorded at least ten times. V usage is TRBV11-1 and J usage is TRBJ1-6, with D perhaps matching TRBD1 (5 bases). CDR3 size: 12 residues. Germline values: CDR1 SGHAT, CDR2 FQDESV (reference sequence). Trimming removed 3 bases at V and 13 bases at J, with 10 bases between. The CDR3 spells CASSFAGGPLHF. The CDR3 DNA follows: TGTGCCAGCAGCTTCGCCGGGGGGCCCCTCCACTTT.

There are many counts of this clonotype. The chain is built from TRBV6-1 and TRBJ2-7; no clear D gene. The CDR3 is 13 amino acids. V shed 7 bases and J shed 5 bases, with 15 bases lying between them. Germline-derived CDR1 and CDR2 are MNHNS and SASEGT. CDR3: CASTYTTADEQYF. DNA for the CDR3: TGTGCCAGCACCTACACAACGGCCGACGAGCAGTACTTC.

This clonotype has at least ten counts. The chain has TRBV29-1 and TRBJ2-7; 9 nucleotides align to TRBD1. The V segment lost 1 base and the J segment 3 bases; nucleotides outside the gene matches: 7. CDR1 SQVTM and CDR2 ANQGSEA come from the germline V gene. This CDR3 region has 15 residues. DNA of the CDR3: TGCAGCGTTGAAGCTCCGGACAGGGGCCACTACGAGCAGTACTTC. It codes for CSVEAPDRGHYEQYF.

This clonotype was recorded many times. V is TRBV3-1 and J is TRBJ2-4; D not resolved. Trimming pared 0 bases from V and 6 bases from J, leaving 15 bases between. In germline, CDR1 is LGHDT, CDR2 YNNKEL (reference sequence). The length of the CDR3 is 16 residues. For the CDR3, the DNA is TGTGCCAGCAGCCAAGACGCCGTGGCCCTGGGAAACATTCAGTACTTC. As protein: CASSQDAVALGNIQYF.

This clonotype showed up just a few times. At one of its ends the junction is not consistent with the germline gene, which may arise from a read error. V usage is TRBV27 and J usage is TRBJ2-6; TRBD1 matches at 7 bases. Per germline, CDR1 MNHEY and CDR2 SMNVEV (reference sequence). There are 16 residues in the CDR3. Here the CDR3 reads CTSRTGQSSGANVLTF. CDR3 bases: TGTACCAGCAGGACAGGCCAAAGCTCTGGGGCCAACGTCCTGACTTTC.

The chain recombines TRBV20-1 with TRBJ2-7; 10 bases line up with TRBD2. Germline trimming cut 3 bases from V and 5 bases from J; bases unmatched to any gene: 22. The CDR3 consists of 19 residues. CDR1 is DFQATT and CDR2 is SNEGSKA in the germline V gene (reference sequence). CDR3 sequence (DNA): TGCAGTGCTAGGGATCGGACAGGGCTGTTGGCTAGCGGGAGTCACGAGCAGTACTTC. It is translated as CSARDRTGLLASGSHEQYF.

This clonotype showed up many times. The J gene is TRBJ1-5, the V gene TRBV7-2; D is undetermined. The CDR3 is made up of 13 amino acids. Germline V CDR1 and CDR2: SGHTA, FQGNSA. V dropped 1 base and J dropped 7 bases, with 8 bases sitting between them. The CDR3 sequence: CASSLDLEQPQHF. Here the CDR3 DNA reads TGTGCCAGCAGCTTAGATTTAGAACAGCCCCAGCATTTT.

The chain joins TRBV5-1 to TRBJ1-2, with D maybe TRBD1 (5 bases). The CDR3 extends over 14 amino acids. Germline V gene sequence: CDR1 SGHRS, CDR2 YFSETQ. The germline V and J ends were trimmed by 0 bases and 5 bases, with 11 bases remaining between them. The CDR3 nucleotides are TGCGCCAGCAGCTTGGAAGGGACTGTATATGGCTACACCTTC. Amino acids: CASSLEGTVYGYTF.

Ten or more counts support this clonotype. The chain recombines TRBV12-3 or TRBV12-4 with TRBJ1-2, with D perhaps TRBD1 (5 bases). V was trimmed by 5 bases and J by 3 bases, leaving 10 bases between them. The CDR3 loop spans 13 amino acids. Written as DNA, the CDR3 is TGTGCCAGCAGTCGGGGCCCGGACTATGGCTACACCTTC. It is translated as CASSRGPDYGYTF.

CDR3 sequence reads: CASSVGAGSYGYTF. CDR3 bases: TGTGCCAGCAGCGTAGGAGCAGGGAGCTATGGCTACACCTTC. The rearrangement links TRBV9 to TRBJ1-2; weak D call: TRBD1 (5 bases). The V end was cut by 0 bases, the J end by 4 bases, with 10 bases between. In germline, CDR1 is SGDLS, CDR2 YYNGEE. CDR3 size: 14 residues. The full variable domain, completed using reference TRBV9 and TRBJ1-2, is DSGVTQTPKHLITATGQRVTLRCSPRSGDLSVYWYQQSLDQGLQFLIQYYNGEERAKGNILERFSAQQFPDLHSELNLSSLELGDSALYFCASSVGAGSYGYTFGSGTRLTVV.

This clonotype was counted only a few times. The chain uses TRBV24-1 and TRBJ2-7, with D uncertain. The CDR3 contains 15 residues. Germline V gives CDR1 KGHDR, CDR2 SFDVKD. The germline V and J ends were trimmed by 9 bases and 4 bases, with 21 bases remaining between them. The CDR3 protein is CATLGMQAHNYEQYF. CDR3 DNA sequence: TGTGCCACCCTAGGTATGCAGGCGCACAATTACGAGCAGTACTTC.

This clonotype was observed a handful of times. This chain uses TRBV10-3 with TRBJ1-2, with D perhaps matching TRBD1 (6 bases). Germline V gives CDR1 ENHRY, CDR2 SYGVKD. This CDR3 is 14 amino acids long. V shed 4 bases and J shed 4 bases, with 13 bases lying between them. CDR3 region: CAISASGVGYGYTF. CDR3 nucleotides: TGTGCCATCAGTGCCTCAGGGGTTGGCTATGGCTACACCTTC.

This clonotype was seen at least ten times. The V and J genes are TRBV2 and TRBJ1-6; possibly TRBD1 for D (5 bases). V was pared by 4 bases and J by 0 bases, with 22 bases between. The CDR3 length is 20 residues. Germline V gene sequence: CDR1 SNHLY, CDR2 FYNNEI. Written as DNA, the CDR3 is TGTGCCAGCAGTGTGAAGGGGTTTGGAGAAAAAAACTCCTATAATTCACCCCTCCACTTT. Translation: CASSVKGFGEKNSYNSPLHF. Looking up the rest from reference TRBV2 and TRBJ1-6 gives the full variable domain: EPEVTQTPSHQVTQMGQEVILRCVPISNHLYFYWYRQILGQKVEFLVSFYNNEISEKSEIFDDQFSVERPDGSNFTLKIRSTKLEDSAMYFCASSVKGFGEKNSYNSPLHFGNGTRLTVT.

As regards this clonotype: This likely stems from a read error, as it lies one base from a far larger clone. The chain uses TRBV6-9 and TRBJ2-5, with 7 bases that match TRBD1. Germline V gives CDR1 MNHGY, CDR2 SVAAGI. The CDR3 loop spans 15 amino acids. J gave up 5 bases and V 3 bases, and 9 bases lay outside the gene matches. The CDR3 nucleotides read TGTGCCAGCAGTTACGGGGCAGGGGGAGATGAGACCCAGTACTTC. Protein sequence: CASSYGAGGDETQYF.

This clonotype has at least ten counts. The chain employs TRBV5-6 and TRBJ2-5, with D perhaps TRBD2 (6 bases). Between the trimmed V and J ends, which lost 4 bases and 1 base, there was a span of 14 bases. CDR3 size: 15 residues. In germline, CDR1 is SGHDT, CDR2 YYEEEE. Written as DNA, the CDR3 is TGTGCCAGCAGCCGGATCGGGGGTGCCCAAGAGACCCAGTACTTC. This sequence encodes CASSRIGGAQETQYF.

This clonotype has ten or more counts. The V call is TRBV6-5, the J call TRBJ1-1; D is perhaps TRBD1 (5 bases). The V end was cut by 4 bases, the J end by 7 bases, with 10 bases between. The CDR3 has 12 amino acids. CDR1 is MNHEY and CDR2 is SVGAGI in the germline V gene. This CDR3 reads CASSSSGNEAFF. CDR3 DNA: TGTGCCAGCAGTTCCTCAGGGAATGAAGCTTTCTTT.